This entry lists 10 T cell receptor beta chains sequenced from one sample in a study of cytomegalovirus exposure and HLA in healthy donors. Use of 60 Vbeta and 13 Jbeta primers characterized the PCR. Assay: immunoSEQ multiplex PCR; the TCRdb copy retains only in-frame clones and omits some. The table lists 100,000 to 120,000 clones, approximately 82% of them singletons. The sequenced sample was PBMCs. The receptors were gathered from a man aged 40-49 years in good health and CMV-seropositive.

J is TRBJ1-5 and V is TRBV11-2; D is perhaps TRBD1 (6 bases). The CDR3 totals 13 residues. CDR1 is SGHAT and CDR2 is FQNNGV in the germline V gene. The ends were cut back, 5 bases at V and 4 bases at J, with 9 bases in the middle. Written as DNA, the CDR3 is TGTGCCAGCAGCCCCGGGACAAATCAGCCCCAGCATTTT. Protein product: CASSPGTNQPQHF.

This rearrangement joins TRBV2 to TRBJ2-5; 13 bases line up with TRBD2. The germline gives CDR1 SNHLY, CDR2 FYNNEI. This CDR3 spans 18 amino acids. J gave up 3 bases and V 5 bases, and 12 bases lay outside the gene matches. The CDR3 protein is CASSSFGTSGAVKETQYF. As DNA, the CDR3 is TGTGCCAGCAGTTCTTTTGGGACTAGCGGGGCCGTAAAAGAGACCCAGTACTTC.

V usage is TRBV19 and J usage is TRBJ2-7; 9 bases line up with TRBD1. The J segment lost 2 bases and the V segment lost 3 bases, leaving 2 bases of the junction unmatched. This CDR3 region has 14 residues. From germline, CDR1 is LNHDA and CDR2 SQIVND (reference sequence). Written as DNA, the CDR3 is TGTGCCAGTAGTATCGGGACAGGGCCCTACGAGCAGTACTTC. As protein: CASSIGTGPYEQYF. The entire variable domain, with the rest obtained from reference TRBV19 and TRBJ2-7, is as follows: DGGITQSPKYLFRKEGQNVTLSCEQNLNHDAMYWYRQDPGQGLRLIYYSQIVNDFQKGDIAEGYSVSREKKESFPLTVTSAQKNPTAFYLCASSIGTGPYEQYFGPGTRLTVT.

The J gene is TRBJ1-1, the V gene TRBV6-5; the D is unclear. This CDR3 has 13 amino acids. V was shortened by 5 bases and J by 0 bases, with 7 bases between the two germline ends. Germline CDR1 and CDR2: MNHEY and SVGAGI. The CDR3 here is CASSGRMNTEAFF. CDR3 bases: TGTGCCAGCAGTGGCAGAATGAACACTGAAGCTTTCTTT.

The CDR3 sequence is CASSTGLARETQYF. The CDR3 DNA follows: TGTGCCAGCAGCACGGGACTAGCCCGCGAGACCCAGTACTTC. This rearrangement joins TRBV9 to TRBJ2-5; TRBD2 aligns across 9 bases. The CDR3 runs to 14 residues. The V and J ends lost 4 bases and 5 bases, in that order; junction bases with no gene match: 6. Germline CDR1 SGDLS, CDR2 YYNGEE.

This clone was seen only once. The chain combines TRBV4-3 with TRBJ2-3; 9 bases map to TRBD2. V was pared by 0 bases and J by 2 bases, with 9 bases of the junction left unmatched. Germline V gene data show CDR1 as LGHNA and CDR2 as YSLEER. This CDR3 has 18 residues. DNA of the CDR3: TGCGCCAGCAGCCAAGAGGATGGAGCGGGAGGAAACACAGATACGCAGTATTTT. Amino acids: CASSQEDGAGGNTDTQYF.

The chain uses TRBV30 and TRBJ2-7; TRBD2 aligns across 8 bases. CDR1 is GTSNPN, CDR2 SVGIG, per germline (reference sequence). V shed 5 bases and J 3 bases; nucleotides not matched to a gene: 9. There are 14 residues in the CDR3. CDR3 amino acids: CAWREGLARYEQYF. As DNA, the CDR3 is TGTGCCTGGCGTGAAGGACTAGCTCGCTACGAGCAGTACTTC.

The chain recombines TRBV6-1 with TRBJ1-1; D perhaps matches TRBD1 (6 bases). The V gene's germline CDR1 is MNHNS and CDR2 SASEGT. The germline V and J ends were trimmed by 1 base and 3 bases, with 12 bases remaining between them. The CDR3 is 15 amino acids. The CDR3 is CASSEVKGQHTEAFF. CDR3 sequence (DNA): TGTGCCAGCAGTGAAGTAAAAGGACAGCACACTGAAGCTTTCTTT.

This clone was found a few times. The rearrangement uses TRBV7-2 and TRBJ2-1; TRBD2 agrees at 14 bases. The CDR3 sequence is 19 residues long. Trimming at V came to 4 bases and at J to 7 bases, leaving 15 bases not matched to a gene. The germline V gene has CDR1 SGHTA and CDR2 FQGNSA. CDR3 in DNA: TGTGCCAGCAGCTCTCCAACCCGCGGGACTAGCGGGGGATGGAATGAGCAGTTCTTC. As protein: CASSSPTRGTSGGWNEQFF.

This clone was seen only once. The rearrangement uses TRBV19 and TRBJ2-7; 10 bases map to TRBD1. With 4 bases clipped from V and 2 bases from J, the junction kept 5 bases outside the gene matches. CDR3 length equals 15 residues. From germline, CDR1 is LNHDA and CDR2 SQIVND (reference sequence). CDR3 nucleotides: TGTGCCAGTAGTACGGGACAGGGGACTACCTACGAGCAGTACTTC. Translation: CASSTGQGTTYEQYF.